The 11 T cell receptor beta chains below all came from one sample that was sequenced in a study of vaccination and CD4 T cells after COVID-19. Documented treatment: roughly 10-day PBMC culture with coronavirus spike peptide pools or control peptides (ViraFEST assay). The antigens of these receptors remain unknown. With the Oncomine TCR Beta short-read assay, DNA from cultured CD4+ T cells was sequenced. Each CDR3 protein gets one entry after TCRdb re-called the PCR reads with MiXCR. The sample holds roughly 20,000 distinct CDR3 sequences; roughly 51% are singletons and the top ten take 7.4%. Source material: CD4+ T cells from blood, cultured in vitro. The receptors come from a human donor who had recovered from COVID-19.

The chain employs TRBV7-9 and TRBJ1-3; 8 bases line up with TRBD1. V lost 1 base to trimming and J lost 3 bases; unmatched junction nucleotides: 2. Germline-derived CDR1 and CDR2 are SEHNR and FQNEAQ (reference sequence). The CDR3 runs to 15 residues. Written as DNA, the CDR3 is TGTGCCAGCAGCTTAGAGACAGGGGTTGGAAACACCATATATTTT. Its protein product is CASSLETGVGNTIYF.

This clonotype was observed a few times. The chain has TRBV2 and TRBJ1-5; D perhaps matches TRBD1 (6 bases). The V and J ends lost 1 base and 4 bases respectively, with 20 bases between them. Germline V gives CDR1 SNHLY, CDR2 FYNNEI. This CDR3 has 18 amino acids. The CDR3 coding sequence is TGTGCCAGCAGTGAAGGATCTGAGGCAGGGGCCCTAAATCAGCCCCAGCATTTT. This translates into CASSEGSEAGALNQPQHF.

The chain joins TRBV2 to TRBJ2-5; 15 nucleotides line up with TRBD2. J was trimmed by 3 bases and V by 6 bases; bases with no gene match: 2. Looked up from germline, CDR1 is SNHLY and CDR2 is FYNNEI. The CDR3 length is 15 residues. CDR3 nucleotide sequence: TGTGCCAGCAGGGGACTAGCGGGAGGAGAAGAGACCCAGTACTTC. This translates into CASRGLAGGEETQYF.

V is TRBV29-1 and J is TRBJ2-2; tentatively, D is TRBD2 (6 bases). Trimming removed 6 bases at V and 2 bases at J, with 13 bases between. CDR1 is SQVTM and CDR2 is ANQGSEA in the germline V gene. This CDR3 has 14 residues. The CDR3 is CSVSRDLNTGELFF. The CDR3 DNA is TGCAGCGTGAGCCGGGACTTAAACACCGGGGAGCTGTTTTTT.

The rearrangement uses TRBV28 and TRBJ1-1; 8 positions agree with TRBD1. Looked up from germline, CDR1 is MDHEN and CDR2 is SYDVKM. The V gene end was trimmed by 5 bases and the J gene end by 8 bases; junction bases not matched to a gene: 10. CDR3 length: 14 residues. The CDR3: CASSIPGQAGEAFF. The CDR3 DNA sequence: TGTGCCAGCAGTATACCGGGACAGGCGGGGGAAGCTTTCTTT.

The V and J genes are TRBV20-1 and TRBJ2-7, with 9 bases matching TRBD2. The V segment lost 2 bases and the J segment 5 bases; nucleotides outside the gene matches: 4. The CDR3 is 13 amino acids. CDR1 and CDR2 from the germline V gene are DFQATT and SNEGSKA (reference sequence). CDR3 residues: CSARLAGINEQYF. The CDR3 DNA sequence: TGCAGTGCTAGACTAGCGGGAATCAACGAGCAGTACTTC.

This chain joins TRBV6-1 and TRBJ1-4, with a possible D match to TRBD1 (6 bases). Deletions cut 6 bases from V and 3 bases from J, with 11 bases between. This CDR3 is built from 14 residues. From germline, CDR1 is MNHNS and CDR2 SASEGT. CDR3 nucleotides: TGTGCCAGCAGCCAGGGGCGCTCTAATGAAAAACTGTTTTTT. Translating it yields CASSQGRSNEKLFF.

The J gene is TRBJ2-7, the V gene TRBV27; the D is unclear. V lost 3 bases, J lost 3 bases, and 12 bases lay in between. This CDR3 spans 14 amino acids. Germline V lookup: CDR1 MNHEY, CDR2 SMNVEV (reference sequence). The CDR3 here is CASSFRTRGYEQYF. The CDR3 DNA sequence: TGTGCCAGCAGTTTCCGGACCCGAGGCTACGAGCAGTACTTC.

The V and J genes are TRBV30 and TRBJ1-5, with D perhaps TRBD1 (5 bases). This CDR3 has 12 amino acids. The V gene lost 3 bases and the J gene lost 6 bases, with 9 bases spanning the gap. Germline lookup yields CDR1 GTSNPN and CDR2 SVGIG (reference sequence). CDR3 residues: CAWSGTSQPQHF. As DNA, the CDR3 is TGTGCCTGGAGCGGGACTTCTCAGCCCCAGCATTTT.

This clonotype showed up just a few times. The CDR3 nucleotides are TGTGCCAGCAGGGTAGCGGGGGGCTCTGGGACCCAGTACTTC. Amino acids: CASRVAGGSGTQYF. The rearrangement links TRBV27 to TRBJ2-5; 10 bases are a match to TRBD2. V was clipped by 6 bases and J by 7 bases; unmatched bases: 8. The CDR3 covers 14 residues. Germline V lookup: CDR1 MNHEY, CDR2 SMNVEV (reference sequence).

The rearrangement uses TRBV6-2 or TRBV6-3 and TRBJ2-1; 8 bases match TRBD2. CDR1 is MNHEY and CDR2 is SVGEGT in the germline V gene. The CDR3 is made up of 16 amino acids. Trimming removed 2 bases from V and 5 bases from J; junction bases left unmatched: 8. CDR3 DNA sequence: TGTGCCAGCAGTTACAGTAAGCGGGAGATCGACAATGAGCAGTTCTTC. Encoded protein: CASSYSKREIDNEQFF.